This TCR beta chain was captured in a study of technical replicates of blood from several donors. Generated by immunoSEQ multiplex PCR, the TCRdb table keeps only in-frame clones and is missing some. This sample has tens of thousands of clones, with approximately 86% found just once. In its sample, this clone was seen a few times. This receptor was identified in a human donor in good health. Some clones in this sample may be carry-over from other donors' samples. The sequenced material came from PBMCs.

CDR3 protein: CASSIQTGEGTEAFF. The CDR3 nucleotides are TGTGCCAGTAGTATCCAGACAGGGGAGGGAACTGAAGCTTTCTTT. This chain joins TRBV19 and TRBJ1-1; 8 nucleotides agree with TRBD1. V lost 3 bases and J lost 5; bases outside the gene matches: 8. The germline gives CDR1 LNHDA, CDR2 SQIVND (reference sequence). This CDR3 has 15 amino acids.